The 23 T cell receptor beta chains listed next were all sequenced from one sample in a study of technical replicates of blood from several donors. The repertoire was sequenced with immunoSEQ multiplex PCR; TCRdb's copy has only in-frame clones and lacks some. The repertoire includes more than 10,000 clones, about 94% of them detected once, and 5.5% to 7.5% sits in the top ten. The specimen was PBMCs. These receptors all come from a human donor in good health.

The CDR3 nucleotides are TGCGCCAGCAGCCTGACTCGCACCGGGGAGCTGTTTTTT. Its protein product is CASSLTRTGELFF. The rearrangement links TRBV5-1 to TRBJ2-2, with D unresolved. V was cut by 4 bases and J by 4 bases, with 8 bases left in between. Germline V lookup: CDR1 SGHRS, CDR2 YFSETQ. The CDR3 length is 13 residues.

The V and J genes are TRBV4-1 and TRBJ2-1; a possible D gene is TRBD1 (5 bases). This CDR3 region has 14 residues. The germline V gene encodes CDR1 MGHRA and CDR2 YSYEKL. The germline V and J ends were trimmed by 0 bases and 9 bases, with 12 bases remaining between them. CDR3 sequence (DNA): TGCGCCAGCAGCCAAGAGTTGACAGACGCTGAGCAGTTCTTC. This gives the protein CASSQELTDAEQFF.

The chain is built from TRBV9 and TRBJ1-1; 9 nucleotides line up with TRBD1. Looked up from germline, CDR1 is SGDLS and CDR2 is YYNGEE. Trimming at V came to 0 bases and at J to 5 bases, leaving 11 bases not matched to a gene. The CDR3 contains 17 residues. The chain's CDR3 is CASSVGAGTGFPTEAFF. CDR3 nucleotide sequence: TGTGCCAGCAGCGTAGGGGCCGGGACAGGGTTTCCGACTGAAGCTTTCTTT.

The chain combines TRBV27 with TRBJ2-1; the match to TRBD2 covers 11 bases. With V trimmed by 6 bases and J by 4 bases, 8 bases remained unmatched. The CDR3 is 16 residues long. CDR1 is MNHEY, CDR2 SMNVEV, per germline (reference sequence). DNA for the CDR3: TGTGCCAGCAGATCCATAGCGGGAGGGCTTTACAATGAGCAGTTCTTC. Translation: CASRSIAGGLYNEQFF.

This chain joins TRBV27 and TRBJ1-1; TRBD1 aligns across 7 bases. Germline-derived CDR1 and CDR2 are MNHEY and SMNVEV (reference sequence). With 5 bases clipped from V and 3 bases from J, the junction kept 12 bases outside the gene matches. This CDR3 region has 16 residues. CDR3 sequence (DNA): TGTGCCAGCAGTCTGGGGTATACAGGGGCCGACACTGAAGCTTTCTTT. It yields the protein CASSLGYTGADTEAFF.

The chain has TRBV5-1 and TRBJ1-5; D call uncertain. The CDR3 contains 15 residues. Looked up from germline, CDR1 is SGHRS and CDR2 is YFSETQ. V was trimmed by 0 bases and J by 4 bases, leaving 11 bases between them. CDR3 protein: CASSLEGGWNQPQHF. CDR3 nucleotides: TGCGCCAGCAGCTTGGAAGGAGGGTGGAATCAGCCCCAGCATTTT.

This chain uses TRBV6-5 with TRBJ2-1, with 10 bases matching TRBD1. Trimming cost V 4 bases and J 6 bases; bases outside gene matches: 6. CDR1 MNHEY and CDR2 SVGAGI come from the germline V gene. The CDR3 length is 15 residues. The CDR3 DNA reads TGTGCCAGCAGTTCAAGACAGGGGGCTTCCAATGAGCAGTTCTTC. Protein sequence: CASSSRQGASNEQFF.

The V and J genes are TRBV6-1 and TRBJ2-7, with 8 bases identical to TRBD1. V gave up 2 bases and J gave up 9 bases; unmatched junction bases: 12. From germline, CDR1 is MNHNS and CDR2 SASEGT. The CDR3 length is 15 residues. CDR3 DNA sequence: TGTGCCAGCAGTGAATATCAGGGGGCAAAGATAGTGCAGTACTTC. Encoded protein: CASSEYQGAKIVQYF.

V usage is TRBV6-1 and J usage is TRBJ2-5; D may be TRBD2 (6 bases). Trimming took off 1 base at V and 3 bases at J, with 15 bases between the two ends. The CDR3 runs to 16 residues. Per germline, CDR1 MNHNS and CDR2 SASEGT. The CDR3 nucleotides are TGTGCCAGCAGTGAAGGCGGCGGGGTTAGGAAAGAGACCCAGTACTTC. It encodes CASSEGGGVRKETQYF.

The rearrangement joins TRBV29-1 to TRBJ1-2; D might be TRBD1 (6 bases). The V and J ends lost 7 bases and 8 bases respectively, with 17 bases between them. This CDR3 spans 12 amino acids. The germline gives CDR1 SQVTM, CDR2 ANQGSEA. CDR3 coding DNA: TGCAGCGCCGTGAGGGGGACGTTGGGCTACACCTTC. This encodes CSAVRGTLGYTF.

This chain connects TRBV7-9 to TRBJ1-1; D may be TRBD1 (5 bases). From germline, CDR1 is SEHNR and CDR2 FQNEAQ (reference sequence). V lost 1 base and J lost 9, with 21 bases in between. The CDR3 extends over 16 amino acids. CDR3 DNA: TGTGCCAGCAGCTTAGGAGGCGCGGGACGGAATATTAAAGCTTTCTTT. Amino acids: CASSLGGAGRNIKAFF. Using reference TRBV7-9 and TRBJ1-1 for the parts outside the CDR3, the full variable domain is DTGVSQNPRHKITKRGQNVTFRCDPISEHNRLYWYRQTLGQGPEFLTYFQNEAQLEKSRLLSDRFSAERPKGSFSTLEIQRTEQGDSAMYLCASSLGGAGRNIKAFFGQGTRLTVV.

This chain joins TRBV6-1 and TRBJ2-1, with D maybe TRBD2 (5 bases). V was trimmed by 1 base and J by 4 bases, leaving 11 bases between them. CDR1 and CDR2 from the germline V gene are MNHNS and SASEGT. This CDR3 is 15 amino acids long. Here the CDR3 reads CASSEEAEVYNEQFF. The CDR3 DNA is TGTGCCAGCAGTGAAGAAGCGGAGGTTTACAATGAGCAGTTCTTC.

This sequence joins TRBV14 and TRBJ2-1; D call uncertain. The CDR3 extends over 15 amino acids. V lost 4 bases and J lost 6, with 16 bases in between. The germline CDR1 and CDR2 sequences are SGHDN and FVKESK. The CDR3 coding sequence is TGTGCCAGCAGCCGCGACCCGACACATCCCAATGAGCAGTTCTTC. Translated: CASSRDPTHPNEQFF. Variable domain in full (rest from reference TRBV14 and TRBJ2-1): EAGVTQFPSHSVIEKGQTVTLRCDPISGHDNLYWYRRVMGKEIKFLLHFVKESKQDESGMPNNRFLAERTGGTYSTLKVQPAELEDSGVYFCASSRDPTHPNEQFFGPGTRLTVL.

The chain joins TRBV7-9 to TRBJ2-7, with 10 positions matching TRBD1. The CDR3 runs to 16 residues. From germline, CDR1 is SEHNR and CDR2 FQNEAQ (reference sequence). J was trimmed by 5 bases and V by 5 bases; bases with no gene match: 12. The CDR3 sequence is CASSRPVGQGEHEQYF. The DNA of the CDR3 is TGTGCCAGCAGCCGACCCGTAGGACAGGGGGAACACGAGCAGTACTTC.

The V call is TRBV5-1, the J call TRBJ2-1, with D perhaps TRBD2 (6 bases). The CDR3 runs to 16 residues. V was pared by 4 bases and J by 0 bases, with 14 bases between. Germline V lookup: CDR1 SGHRS, CDR2 YFSETQ. The CDR3 here is CASSLNPSVSYNEQFF. For the CDR3, the DNA is TGCGCCAGCAGCCTAAACCCTAGCGTCTCCTACAATGAGCAGTTCTTC. Complete variable domain (other parts from reference TRBV5-1 and TRBJ2-1): KAGVTQTPRYLIKTRGQQVTLSCSPISGHRSVSWYQQTPGQGLQFLFEYFSETQRNKGNFPGRFSGRQFSNSRSEMNVSTLELGDSALYLCASSLNPSVSYNEQFFGPGTRLTVL.

The rearrangement joins TRBV6-1 to TRBJ1-1, with TRBD1 as a possible D gene (6 bases). The ends were cut back, 3 bases at V and 4 bases at J, with 15 bases in the middle. Germline values: CDR1 MNHNS, CDR2 SASEGT. CDR3 length: 15 amino acids. The chain's CDR3 is CASSDPPGQITEAFF. The CDR3 DNA sequence: TGTGCCAGCAGTGACCCCCCGGGACAAATCACTGAAGCTTTCTTT.

The CDR3 loop reads CASSLEGGVGTEAFF. The DNA for the CDR3 is TGCGCCAGCAGCTTGGAAGGAGGGGTGGGAACTGAAGCTTTCTTT. This chain uses TRBV5-1 with TRBJ1-1, with a weak D call TRBD1 (5 bases). Between the trimmed V and J ends, which lost 0 bases and 5 bases, there was a span of 14 bases. CDR3 size: 15 residues. CDR1 is SGHRS, CDR2 YFSETQ, per germline.

The chain employs TRBV15 and TRBJ2-1, with 8 nucleotides matching TRBD2. This CDR3 is built from 22 residues. Germline assignment: CDR1 LNHNV and CDR2 YYDKDF (reference sequence). J lost 6 bases, V lost 0 bases, and 25 bases had no gene match. CDR3 in amino acids: CATSRDRPGFRMDSGIGNEQFF. CDR3 nucleotides: TGTGCCACCAGCAGAGATAGGCCCGGATTTCGAATGGATAGCGGGATAGGCAATGAGCAGTTCTTC.

DNA for the CDR3: TGTGCCAGCAGTGAACACGCAGGGGGCAACAATCAGCCCCAGCATTTT. It specifies CASSEHAGGNNQPQHF. The gene calls are TRBV6-1 and TRBJ1-5; 8 nucleotides match TRBD1. Per the germline V gene, CDR1 is MNHNS and CDR2 is SASEGT. The CDR3 runs to 16 residues. Trimming took 2 bases from V and 3 from J; bases not matched to a gene: 6.

The rearrangement joins TRBV6-1 to TRBJ1-3; 11 nucleotides agree with TRBD1. The V and J ends lost 4 bases and 0 bases, in that order; junction bases with no gene match: 11. The CDR3 is 19 amino acids. CDR1 and CDR2 from the germline V gene are MNHNS and SASEGT. The DNA for the CDR3 is TGTGCCAGCAGTGTCCCGGGACAGGGGGTTTTGAGCTCTGGAAACACCATATATTTT. Amino acids: CASSVPGQGVLSSGNTIYF.

J is TRBJ1-5 and V is TRBV19; D possibly corresponds to TRBD1 (6 bases). Trimming removed 4 bases at V and 4 bases at J, with 8 bases between. CDR1 is LNHDA, CDR2 SQIVND, per germline (reference sequence). The CDR3 spans 13 residues. This CDR3 reads CASSTGVNQPQHF. The CDR3 nucleotides read TGTGCCAGTAGTACAGGGGTTAATCAGCCCCAGCATTTT.

The rearrangement links TRBV30 to TRBJ1-5; TRBD1 agrees at 8 bases. The CDR3 runs 15 residues. Trimming removed 3 bases from V and 1 base from J; junction bases left unmatched: 5. CDR1 is GTSNPN and CDR2 is SVGIG in the germline V gene (reference sequence). In DNA form, the CDR3 reads TGTGCCTGGAGAAAACAGGGGGTCAGCAATCAGCCCCAGCATTTT. This codes for CAWRKQGVSNQPQHF.

The chain couples TRBV25-1 to TRBJ1-1; 7 positions match TRBD1. V was pared by 2 bases and J by 6 bases, with 0 bases of the junction left unmatched. Germline CDR1 and CDR2: MGHDK and SYGVNS. The CDR3 is 12 residues long. The CDR3 nucleotides are TGTGCCAGCAGTGAACAGGGGGCTGAAGCTTTCTTT. Protein: CASSEQGAEAFF.